These T cell receptor beta chains were read from a single sample in a study of tumor and adjacent non-tumor tissue in lung cancer. TCRdb re-called the multiplex PCR reads through MiXCR, storing one row per CDR3 protein. This sample has around 200,000 distinct CDR3 sequences, with 60% to 85% found just once. The sample comprised lung tumor tissue. The receptors come from a man aged 55 to 70 with non-small cell lung cancer. The CDR3 runs from the conserved cysteine through the conserved F or W. The order of the fields is D gene, clone size, V gene, J gene, CDR3 protein, CDR3 DNA. D genes are given only for firm matches. Size is stated for part of the rows, as once, few or many counts, or as a class when the clone is expanded.

NA	once	TRBV4-3	TRBJ2-2	CASSQHVSGMNTGELFF	TGCGCCAGCAGCCAACACGTTAGCGGTATGAACACCGGGGAGCTGTTTTTT
NA	once	TRBV11-3	TRBJ2-3	CASSLDPPADTQYF	TGTGCCAGCAGCTTAGACCCCCCGGCGGATACGCAGTATTTT
TRBD1	NA	TRBV30	TRBJ2-5	CAWGRDRQETQYF	TGTGCCTGGGGCCGGGACAGGCAAGAGACCCAGTACTTC
TRBD1	NA	TRBV6-5	TRBJ2-7	CASSRDRGGYERNF	TGTGCCAGCAGCAGGGACAGGGGAGGCTACGAGCGGAACTTC
NA	NA	TRBV4-1	TRBJ2-1	CASSHPPQGTVEQFF	TGCGCCAGCAGCCACCCCCCTCAGGGGACGGTTGAGCAGTTCTTC
NA	NA	TRBV6-2/TRBV6-3	TRBJ2-1	CASTDPTAPNEQFF	TGTGCCAGCACCGACCCGACAGCCCCCAATGAGCAGTTCTTC
NA	few	TRBV4-1	TRBJ2-3	CASSREDGTFSTDTQYF	TGCGCCAGCAGCCGAGAAGATGGGACCTTCTCCACAGATACGCAGTATTTT
NA	NA	TRBV29-1	TRBJ1-2	CSIDPQRNYGYTF	TGCAGCATTGACCCTCAGAGAAACTATGGCTACACCTTC
TRBD2	NA	TRBV20-1	TRBJ2-3	CSARLIAGLIDTQYF	TGCAGTGCTAGGTTAATAGCGGGATTGATAGATACGCAGTATTTT
TRBD1	NA	TRBV20-1	TRBJ2-7	CSAPRTGLIEQYF	TGCAGTGCCCCCAGGACAGGGCTTATCGAGCAGTACTTC
NA	NA	TRBV4-2	TRBJ2-1	CACSQDMAHREQFF	TGTGCCTGCAGCCAAGATATGGCTCATCGGGAGCAGTTCTTC
NA	NA	TRBV11-3	TRBJ2-7	CASSYSSGPSYEQYF	TGTGCCAGCAGCTATAGTTCAGGCCCCTCCTACGAGCAGTACTTC
TRBD2	NA	TRBV5-6	TRBJ2-1	CASSLAGAGIVNEQFF	TGTGCCAGCAGTTTGGCAGGAGCGGGAATAGTCAATGAGCAGTTCTTC
NA	NA	TRBV20-1	TRBJ2-1	CSAKRDYSYNEQFF	TGCAGTGCTAAACGGGATTACTCCTACAATGAGCAGTTCTTC
TRBD2	NA	TRBV19	TRBJ2-1	CASSASTSGSYNEQFF	TGTGCCAGTAGTGCCTCGACTAGCGGGAGCTACAATGAGCAGTTCTTC
NA	many	TRBV12-3/TRBV12-4	TRBJ1-2	CASSFRSVRTTNYGYTF	TGTGCCAGCAGTTTTAGGAGTGTGAGGACGACCAACTATGGCTACACCTTC
TRBD2	NA	TRBV6-5	TRBJ2-1	CPSRLAGGRHEQIF	TGTCCCAGCAGACTAGCGGGAGGGAGGCATGAGCAGATTTTC
NA	NA	TRBV6-5	TRBJ2-5	CASRGPSQETQHF	TGTGCCAGCCGTGGGCCCTCCCAAGAGACCCAGCACTTC